This TCR beta chain was identified during a study of cytomegalovirus exposure and HLA in healthy donors. Study background: An early release of data contained around 80 million unique TCRs, which came from HLA-typed donors.

Study conclusions and caveats: Researchers catalogued 150 or so TCR beta chains as cytomegalovirus-associated.

The primer mix had 60 Vbeta and 13 Jbeta primers. Generated by immunoSEQ multiplex PCR, the TCRdb table keeps only in-frame clones and is missing some. The sample has roughly 140,000 clones, roughly 9.4% seen once; the top ten hold about 1.7%. The germline V gene encodes CDR1 SGHTA and CDR2 FQGNSA. The CDR3 runs to 15 residues. V was clipped by 2 bases and J by 3 bases; unmatched bases: 3. This clone was counted only a few times. Its antigen remains unknown. The clonotype comes from a male donor in good health and CMV-seronegative. The chain employs TRBV7-2 and TRBJ1-5; 8 bases are a match to TRBD1. Sequenced sample: PBMCs. The CDR3 is CASSLRTGLNQPQHF. The CDR3 DNA follows: TGTGCCAGCAGCTTAAGGACAGGGCTCAATCAGCCCCAGCATTTT.